This T cell receptor beta chain was retrieved from a study of T-cell reconstitution after alpha-beta-depleted transplantation in children. Germline CDR1 SGDLS, CDR2 YYNGEE. The V gene lost 0 bases and the J gene lost 0 bases, with 9 bases spanning the gap. The CDR3 sequence is 16 residues long. This clonotype was picked up many times. As it was prepared, the TCRbeta library received unique molecular identifiers. TCRdb analysed the PCR reads with MiXCR anew, one entry per CDR3 protein. Of about 640,000 distinct CDR3 sequences in the sample, roughly 17% were seen once. The specimen was PBMCs from the stem cell graft donor, collected from the stem cell graft. This sequence originates from a human donor who donated a stem cell graft to a child with acute myeloid leukemia. The V gene is TRBV9, the J gene TRBJ2-2; D may be TRBD1 or TRBD2 (5 bases each). The CDR3 DNA sequence: TGTGCCAGCAGCGTAGTAGAGGGGACGAACACCGGGGAGCTGTTTTTT. It is translated as CASSVVEGTNTGELFF.